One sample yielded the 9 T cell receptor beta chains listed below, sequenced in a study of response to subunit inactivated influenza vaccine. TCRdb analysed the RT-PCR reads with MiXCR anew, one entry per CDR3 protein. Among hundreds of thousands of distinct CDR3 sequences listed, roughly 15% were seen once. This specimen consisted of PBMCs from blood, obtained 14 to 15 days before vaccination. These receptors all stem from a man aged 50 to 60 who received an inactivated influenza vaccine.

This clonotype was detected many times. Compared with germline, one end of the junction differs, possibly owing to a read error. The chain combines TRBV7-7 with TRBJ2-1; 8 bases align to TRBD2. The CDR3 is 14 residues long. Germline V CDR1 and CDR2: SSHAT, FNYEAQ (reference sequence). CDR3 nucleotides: TGTGCTAGCAGTCCCGGGGGGGCCGGCAATGAGCAGTTCTTC. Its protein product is CASSPGGAGNEQFF.

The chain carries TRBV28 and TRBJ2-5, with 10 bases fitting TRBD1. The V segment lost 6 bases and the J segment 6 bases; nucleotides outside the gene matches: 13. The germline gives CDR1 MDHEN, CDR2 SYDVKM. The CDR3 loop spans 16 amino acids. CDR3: CASRAPAGTGDQTQYF. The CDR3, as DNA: TGTGCCAGCAGGGCTCCCGCCGGGACAGGGGATCAGACCCAGTACTTC.

CDR3 bases: TGTGCCATCACTGCCGGGCCCGCGAACACCGGGGAGCTGTTTTTT. It yields the protein CAITAGPANTGELFF. V is TRBV10-3 and J is TRBJ2-2; unclear D gene. The CDR3 totals 15 residues. Trimming shortened V by 7 bases and J by 0 bases, and 12 bases separated the two germline ends. Germline-derived CDR1 and CDR2 are ENHRY and SYGVKD.

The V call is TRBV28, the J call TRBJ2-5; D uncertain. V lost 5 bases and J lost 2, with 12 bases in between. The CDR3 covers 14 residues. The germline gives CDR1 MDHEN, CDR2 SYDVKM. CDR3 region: CASSPETPQETQYF. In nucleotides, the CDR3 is TGTGCCAGCAGTCCTGAGACACCTCAAGAGACCCAGTACTTC.

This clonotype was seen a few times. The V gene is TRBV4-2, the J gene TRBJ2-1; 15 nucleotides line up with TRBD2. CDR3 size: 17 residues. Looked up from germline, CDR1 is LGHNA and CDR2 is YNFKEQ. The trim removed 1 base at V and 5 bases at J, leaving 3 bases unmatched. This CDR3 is CASSQGTSGGGDNEQFF. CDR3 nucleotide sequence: TGTGCCAGCAGCCAAGGGACTAGCGGGGGGGGAGACAATGAGCAGTTCTTC.

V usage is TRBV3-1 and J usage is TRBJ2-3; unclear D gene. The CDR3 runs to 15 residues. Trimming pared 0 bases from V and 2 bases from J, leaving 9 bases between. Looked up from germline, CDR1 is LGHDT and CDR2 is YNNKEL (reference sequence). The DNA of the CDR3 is TGTGCCAGCAGCCAAGATTGGGCTCTCACAGATACGCAGTATTTT. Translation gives CASSQDWALTDTQYF.

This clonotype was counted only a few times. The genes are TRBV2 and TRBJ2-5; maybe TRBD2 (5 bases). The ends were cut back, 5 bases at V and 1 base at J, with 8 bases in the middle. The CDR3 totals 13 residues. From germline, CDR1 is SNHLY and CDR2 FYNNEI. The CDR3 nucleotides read TGTGCCAGCAGTAGGGAGAGCCAAGAGACCCAGTACTTC. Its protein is CASSRESQETQYF. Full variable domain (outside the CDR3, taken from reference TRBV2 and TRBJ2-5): EPEVTQTPSHQVTQMGQEVILRCVPISNHLYFYWYRQILGQKVEFLVSFYNNEISEKSEIFDDQFSVERPDGSNFTLKIRSTKLEDSAMYFCASSRESQETQYFGPGTRLLVL.

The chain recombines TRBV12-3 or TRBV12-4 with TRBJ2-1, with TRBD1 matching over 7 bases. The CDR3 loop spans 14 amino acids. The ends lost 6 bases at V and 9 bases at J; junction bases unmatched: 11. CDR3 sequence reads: CASRISTGVSEQFF. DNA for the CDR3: TGTGCCAGCAGGATCTCCACAGGGGTGAGTGAGCAGTTCTTC.

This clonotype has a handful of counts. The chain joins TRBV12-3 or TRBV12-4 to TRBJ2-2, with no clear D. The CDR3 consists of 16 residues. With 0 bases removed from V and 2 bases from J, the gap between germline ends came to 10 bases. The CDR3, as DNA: TGTGCCAGCAGTTTAGCCCTGGCGGCCAACACCGGGGAGCTGTTTTTT. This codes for CASSLALAANTGELFF.